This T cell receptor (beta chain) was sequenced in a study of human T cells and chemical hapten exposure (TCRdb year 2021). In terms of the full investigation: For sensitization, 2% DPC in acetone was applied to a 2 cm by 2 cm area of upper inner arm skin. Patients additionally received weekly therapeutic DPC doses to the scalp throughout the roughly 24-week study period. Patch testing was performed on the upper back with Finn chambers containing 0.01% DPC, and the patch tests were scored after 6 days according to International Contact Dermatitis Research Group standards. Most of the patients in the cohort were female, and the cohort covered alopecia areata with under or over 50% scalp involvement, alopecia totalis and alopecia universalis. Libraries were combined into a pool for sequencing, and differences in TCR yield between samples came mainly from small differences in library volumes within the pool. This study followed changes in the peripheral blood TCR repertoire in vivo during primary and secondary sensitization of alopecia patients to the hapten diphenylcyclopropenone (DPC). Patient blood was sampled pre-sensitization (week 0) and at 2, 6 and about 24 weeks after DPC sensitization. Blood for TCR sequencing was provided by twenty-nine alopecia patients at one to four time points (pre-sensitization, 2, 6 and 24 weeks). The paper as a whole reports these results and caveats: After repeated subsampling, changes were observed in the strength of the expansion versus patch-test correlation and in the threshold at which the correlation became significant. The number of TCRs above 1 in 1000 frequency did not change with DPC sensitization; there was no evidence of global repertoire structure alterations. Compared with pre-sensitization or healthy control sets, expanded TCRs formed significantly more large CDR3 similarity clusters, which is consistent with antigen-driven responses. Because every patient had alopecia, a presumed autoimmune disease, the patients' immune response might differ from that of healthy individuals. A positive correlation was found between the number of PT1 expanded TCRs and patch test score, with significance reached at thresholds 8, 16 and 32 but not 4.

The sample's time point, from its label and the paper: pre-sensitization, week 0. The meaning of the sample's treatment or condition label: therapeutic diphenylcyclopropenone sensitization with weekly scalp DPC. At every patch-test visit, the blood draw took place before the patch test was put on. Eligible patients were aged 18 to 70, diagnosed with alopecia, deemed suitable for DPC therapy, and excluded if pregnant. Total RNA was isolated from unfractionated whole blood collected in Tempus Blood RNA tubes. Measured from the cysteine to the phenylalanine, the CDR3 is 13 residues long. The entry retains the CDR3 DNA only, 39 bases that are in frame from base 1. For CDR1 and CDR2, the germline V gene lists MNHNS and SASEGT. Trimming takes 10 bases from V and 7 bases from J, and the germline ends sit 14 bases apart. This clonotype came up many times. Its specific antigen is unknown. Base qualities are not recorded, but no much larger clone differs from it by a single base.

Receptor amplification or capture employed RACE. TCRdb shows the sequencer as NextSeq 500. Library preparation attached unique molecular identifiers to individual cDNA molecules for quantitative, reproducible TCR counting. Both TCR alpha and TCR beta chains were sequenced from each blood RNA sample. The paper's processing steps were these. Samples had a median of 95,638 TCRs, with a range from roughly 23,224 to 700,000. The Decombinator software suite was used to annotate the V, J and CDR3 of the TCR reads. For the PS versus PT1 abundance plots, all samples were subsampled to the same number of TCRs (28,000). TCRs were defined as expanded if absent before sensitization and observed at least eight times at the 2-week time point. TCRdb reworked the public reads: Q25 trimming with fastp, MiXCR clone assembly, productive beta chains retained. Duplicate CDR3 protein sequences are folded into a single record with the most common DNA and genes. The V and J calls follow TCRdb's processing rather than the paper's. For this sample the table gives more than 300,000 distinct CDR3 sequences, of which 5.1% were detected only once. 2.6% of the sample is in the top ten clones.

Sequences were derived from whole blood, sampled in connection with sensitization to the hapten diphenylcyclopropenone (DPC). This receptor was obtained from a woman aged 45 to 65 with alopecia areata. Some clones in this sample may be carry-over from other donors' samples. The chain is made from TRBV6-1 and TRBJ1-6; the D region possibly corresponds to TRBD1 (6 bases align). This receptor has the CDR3 CATQQGTNSPLHF. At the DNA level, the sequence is TGTGCCACTCAGCAGGGGACGAATTCACCCCTCCACTTT.